This TCR beta chain was sequenced in a study of shared clonotypes between healthy human individuals. For the study at large: The donors, a couple of women and a few men, were aged 18 to 49. Study-wide findings and caveats: The study generally estimated greater richness for naive than memory subsets.

The CDR3 consists of 19 residues. Germline V gives CDR1 SGHRS, CDR2 YFSETQ. V lost 4 bases and J 2 bases, leaving 27 bases between the germline ends. Some clones are missing from TCRdb's copy, which holds only in-frame ones; the method was immunoSEQ multiplex PCR. The sample lists about 580,000 clones, 98% occurring once. Cells designated naive CD8 were CD45RO-negative and were positively selected for CCR7, with terminally differentiated effector memory CD45RA+ cells excluded. The healthy adult donors were HIV-negative and reported no recent acute infections or vaccinations. A note on this clone: Its antigen is unidentified.

The clonotype originates from a man younger than 45 in good health. The sample consisted of naive CD8+ T cells sorted from blood. This rearrangement joins TRBV5-1 to TRBJ2-5; TRBD1 might be the D (6 bases). The CDR3 is CASSPRPGPGAVGQETQYF. The DNA of the CDR3 is TGCGCCAGCAGCCCACGCCCTGGGCCAGGGGCGGTGGGACAAGAGACCCAGTACTTC.